The present T cell receptor (beta chain) was sequenced within a study of blood T cell repertoires in COVID-19. The table came from immunoSEQ multiplex PCR; TCRdb's copy has only in-frame clones and leaves some out. The sample shows 390,000 or so clones, around nine tenths of them seen only once. Participants spanned ages about 18 to 89 years and resided in some 22 US areas. Germline values: CDR1 GTSNPN, CDR2 SVGIG (reference sequence). The CDR3 extends over 13 amino acids. V lost 5 bases, J lost 0 bases, and 10 bases lay in between. The receptor's source is a woman in her forties or fifties who had recovered from COVID-19. Source material: PBMCs or T cells enriched from blood (not recorded which). The V and J genes are TRBV30 and TRBJ1-1; TRBD1 is a possible D gene (5 bases). In nucleotides, the CDR3 is TGTGCCTGGGCAACGGACATGAACACTGAAGCTTTCTTT. Amino acid sequence: CAWATDMNTEAFF.